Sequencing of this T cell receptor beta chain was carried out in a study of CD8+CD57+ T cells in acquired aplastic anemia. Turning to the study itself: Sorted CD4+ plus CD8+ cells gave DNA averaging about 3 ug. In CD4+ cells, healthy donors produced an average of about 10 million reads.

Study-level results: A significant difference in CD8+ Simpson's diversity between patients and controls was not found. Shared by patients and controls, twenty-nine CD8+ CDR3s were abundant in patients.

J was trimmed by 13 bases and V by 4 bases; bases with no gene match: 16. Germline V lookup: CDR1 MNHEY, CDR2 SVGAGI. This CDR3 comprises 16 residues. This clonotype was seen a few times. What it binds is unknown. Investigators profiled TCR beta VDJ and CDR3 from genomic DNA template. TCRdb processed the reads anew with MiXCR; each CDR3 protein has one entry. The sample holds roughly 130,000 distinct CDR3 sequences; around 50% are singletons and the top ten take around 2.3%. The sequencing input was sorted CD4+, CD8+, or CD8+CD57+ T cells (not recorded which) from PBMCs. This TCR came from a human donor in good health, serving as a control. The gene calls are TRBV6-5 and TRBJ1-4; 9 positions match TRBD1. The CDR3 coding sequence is TGTGCCAGCAGTTGGAGGGACAGGGTCGATAAAGGGTCACTGTTTTTT. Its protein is CASSWRDRVDKGSLFF.